This T cell receptor (beta chain) was identified in a study of tumor and adjacent non-tumor tissue in lung cancer. At the level of the study: About 4.17 million productive TCRbeta reads were obtained per sample on average. Study outcomes and limitations: In normal lung, the top 100 clones were significantly more dominant than in tumor.

About this clonotype: As yet, its antigen is unknown. One end of the junction does not line up with germline, which may come from a read error.

CDR1 and CDR2 (germline): DFQATT, SNEGSKA (reference sequence). The CDR3 consists of 16 residues. This sample's RNA came from whole unsorted tissue. A modified ARM-PCR protocol with three rounds of nested PCR amplified TCRbeta. TCRdb recomputed calls from the multiplex PCR reads with MiXCR, one row per CDR3 protein. This sample has roughly 220,000 distinct CDR3 sequences, with 71% found just once. This TCR derives from a man in his sixties with non-small cell lung cancer. The source material was lung tumor tissue. V is TRBV20-1 and J is TRBJ1-3; a possible D gene is TRBD1 (6 bases). The CDR3 spells CSARDQGSASGNTIYF. The CDR3 nucleotides read TGTAGTGCTAGAGATCAGGGGAGTGCCTCTGGAAACACCATATATTTT.